The T cell receptor (beta chain) under discussion was sequenced for a study of CD8+ T cells in alopecia areata. About the research overall: It was oral tofacitinib, at 5 to 10 mg twice daily, that treated patients received. Tofacitinib treatment spanned 6 to 18 months, with 6 months off drug afterward. General study points: Under tofacitinib, numerous expanded lesional clonotypes remained detectable in scalp and blood.

RNA, once extracted, was reverse transcribed into cDNA for use as the sequencing template. Some clones are missing from TCRdb's copy, which holds only in-frame ones; the method was immunoSEQ multiplex PCR. The data show fewer than 250,000 clones, around two fifths seen once. This clone was seen repeatedly, ten times or more. Its antigen remains unidentified. V shed 3 bases and J shed 3 bases, with 18 bases lying between them. The CDR3 covers 16 residues. In germline, CDR1 is SGHRS, CDR2 YFSETQ. As for treatment: oral pan-JAK inhibitor, 5-10 mg twice daily. Collection of lesional scalp punch biopsies and peripheral blood was performed in alopecia areata patients.

This TCR came from a human donor with alopecia areata. Source: CD4+ T cells sorted from blood, taken between weeks 30 and 35, from a patient treated with tofacitinib. J is TRBJ1-1 and V is TRBV5-1; a weak D match, TRBD1 (6 bases). The CDR3, as DNA: TGCGCCAGCAGCTGGGGGCCGTTTCGAGGAGACACTGAAGCTTTCTTT. This codes for CASSWGPFRGDTEAFF.